Following are 8 T cell receptor beta chains from one sample sequenced in a study of shared T cell receptors in the human thymus. The table came from immunoSEQ multiplex PCR; TCRdb's copy has only in-frame clones and leaves some out. This sample yields approximately 760,000 clones, of which roughly 85% are seen a single time; under 0.012% belongs to the top ten. The data were also submitted as part of a second study, on human thymus T cells.

Sequenced input: thymocytes. The origin of the receptors is a girl younger than two with a congenital heart defect.

The chain employs TRBV10-1 and TRBJ2-7, with D perhaps TRBD2 (5 bases). This CDR3 contains 18 residues. Germline V CDR1 and CDR2: WNHNN, SYGVQD (reference sequence). V was clipped by 0 bases and J by 3 bases, with 21 bases between them. The CDR3: CASSESRLKGALRYEQYF. In nucleotides, the CDR3 is TGCGCCAGCAGTGAGTCGAGATTAAAGGGAGCGCTCCGCTACGAGCAGTACTTC.

The CDR3 DNA is TGCGCCACCTTCCGACGGGGTGACGGCTACACCTTC. This codes for CATFRRGDGYTF. The V call is TRBV10-2, the J call TRBJ1-2, with D unclear. There are 12 residues in the CDR3. V lost 10 bases and J lost 8, with 17 bases in between. Germline-derived CDR1 and CDR2 are WSHSY and SAAADI.

The chain couples TRBV6-1 to TRBJ2-5; D is perhaps TRBD1 (6 bases). This CDR3 is 15 amino acids long. With 5 bases removed from V and 5 bases from J, the gap between germline ends came to 18 bases. Germline lookup yields CDR1 MNHNS and CDR2 SASEGT. CDR3: CASSTGPKRGETQYF. The CDR3 DNA reads as TGTGCCAGCAGTACCGGACCTAAGAGGGGGGAGACCCAGTACTTC.

This clone was seen only once. Sequence at one end of the junction differs from germline and may be a read error. The CDR3 sequence: CASSVGVWSTEAFF. The CDR3 DNA reads TGTGCCAGCAGCGTAGGGGTTTGGAGCACTGAAGCTTTCTTT. This chain uses TRBV13 with TRBJ1-1, with D possibly matching TRBD1 (5 bases). This CDR3 region has 14 residues. Germline lookup yields CDR1 PRHDT and CDR2 FYEKMQ (reference sequence).

The V call is TRBV5-1, the J call TRBJ1-1, with a possible D match to TRBD1 (6 bases). The germline V gene encodes CDR1 SGHRS and CDR2 YFSETQ. This CDR3 has 13 residues. Trimming shortened V by 4 bases and J by 5 bases, and 12 bases separated the two germline ends. As DNA, the CDR3 is TGCGCCAGCAGCCCGAGGGGGATGACTGAAGCTTTCTTT. This codes for CASSPRGMTEAFF.

The gene calls are TRBV6-5 and TRBJ1-5; tentatively, D is TRBD1 (5 bases). The CDR3 has 14 amino acids. Trimming removed 7 bases from V and 6 bases from J, with 16 bases in between. Germline lookup yields CDR1 MNHEY and CDR2 SVGAGI. The CDR3 DNA reads as TGTGCCAGCAACGACAGCCAGCGTCGTCAGCCCCAGCATTTT. It yields the protein CASNDSQRRQPQHF.

The chain employs TRBV2 and TRBJ1-5, with TRBD1 matching 9 bases. CDR1 and CDR2 from the germline V gene are SNHLY and FYNNEI. The ends lost 6 bases at V and 5 bases at J; junction bases unmatched: 8. The CDR3 loop spans 15 amino acids. The CDR3 region is CASRKGTGRDQPQHF. The CDR3 region has the DNA TGTGCCAGCAGGAAAGGGACAGGGAGGGATCAGCCCCAGCATTTT.

This sequence joins TRBV5-6 and TRBJ1-1; possibly TRBD1 for D (5 bases). CDR1 and CDR2 (germline): SGHDT, YYEEEE. V was trimmed by 0 bases and J by 3 bases, leaving 21 bases between them. The CDR3 has 18 residues. This CDR3 reads CASSLGGHPPVEDTEAFF. The CDR3 DNA sequence: TGTGCCAGCAGCTTGGGTGGACACCCCCCTGTTGAAGACACTGAAGCTTTCTTT.